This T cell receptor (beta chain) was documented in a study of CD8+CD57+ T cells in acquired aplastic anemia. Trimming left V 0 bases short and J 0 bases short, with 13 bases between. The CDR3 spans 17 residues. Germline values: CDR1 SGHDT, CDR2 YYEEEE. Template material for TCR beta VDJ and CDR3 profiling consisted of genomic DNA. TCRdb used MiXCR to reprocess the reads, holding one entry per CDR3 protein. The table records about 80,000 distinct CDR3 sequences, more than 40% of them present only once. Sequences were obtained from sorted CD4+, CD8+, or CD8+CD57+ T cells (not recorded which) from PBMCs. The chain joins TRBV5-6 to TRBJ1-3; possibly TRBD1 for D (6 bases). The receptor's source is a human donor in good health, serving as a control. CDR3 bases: TGTGCCAGCAGCTTGGGAATACAGGGATACTCTGGAAACACCATATATTTT. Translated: CASSLGIQGYSGNTIYF.